These 4 T cell receptor beta chains originate from one sample sequenced in a study of tumor and adjacent non-tumor tissue in lung cancer. A modified ARM-PCR protocol with three rounds of nested PCR amplified TCRbeta. TCRdb ran MiXCR on the multiplex PCR reads and lists one entry per CDR3 protein. This table has roughly 74,000 distinct CDR3 sequences, over 65% appearing once. No cell sorting was done before RNA was extracted from the tissue. Distant lung tissue was collected more than 3 cm away from the tumor edge. The sequencing input was distant non-tumor lung tissue. The receptors come from a man aged 65-85 years with non-small cell lung cancer.

This clonotype was observed once. This chain joins TRBV5-4 and TRBJ1-2, with unresolved D. Germline CDR1 and CDR2: SGHNT and YYREEE (reference sequence). The CDR3 spans 12 residues. Here the CDR3 reads CARSLEHYGYTF. CDR3 DNA: TGTGCAAGGAGCTTGGAACATTATGGCTACACCTTC.

In the case of this clonotype: The junction departs from germline at one end; a sequencing error may be responsible. V is TRBV5-6 and J is TRBJ2-7, with 8 positions matching TRBD1. CDR1 is SGHDT, CDR2 YYEEEE, per germline. The CDR3 covers 16 residues. This CDR3 reads CSSSSVVRDRTYEQYF. The CDR3 DNA is TGTTCCAGCAGCTCCGTTGTCCGGGACAGGACCTATGAACAGTACTTC.

On this clonotype: At one boundary the junction diverges from the germline segment, which might be a read error. The rearrangement uses TRBV12-3 or TRBV12-4 and TRBJ2-7; perhaps TRBD2 as D (6 bases). The CDR3 runs to 14 residues. The CDR3 loop is CASRLLTLGSEQYF. The CDR3 bases are TGTGCCAGCAGACTCCTGACACTCGGGAGCGAGCAGTATTTC.

The chain couples TRBV20-1 to TRBJ2-1; tentatively, D is TRBD1 (11 bases). The germline CDR1 and CDR2 sequences are DFQATT and SNEGSKA (reference sequence). V lost 6 bases to trimming and J lost 9 bases, with 39 bases between them. CDR3 length equals 20 residues. The CDR3 nucleotides are TGCAGTGCACTTCTAGCGGGAGTAATCGAACTAGCGGGGACAGGGGGTGAGCAGTTCTTC. Protein sequence: CSALLAGVIELAGTGGEQFF.